The present entry profiles one T cell receptor beta chain with its context. The CDR3 has 15 residues. The sample comes from a study of blood T cell repertoires in COVID-19. Study information: COVID-19 samples from acute and convalescent phases originated in the United States, Italy and Spain. The analysed material was cDNA or gDNA that came from T cells, B-cell-depleted T cells, or PBMCs.

Original data processing: Scientists estimated how many nucleated cells there were by amplifying reference gene primers. The protocol was immunoSEQ multiplex PCR, while the TCRdb copy is restricted to in-frame clones and leaves out a portion. The V and J calls and clone size were taken over from that table, and D and trimming were inferred from the DNA. The sample has 300,000 to 350,000 clones, around nine tenths seen once. This rearrangement joins TRBV12-1 to TRBJ1-2; the table's D call, TRBD1, was not checked against the DNA. TRBV12-1 is a pseudogene locus. This TCR came from a woman under 30 who had recovered from COVID-19. The sample was peripheral blood. Written as DNA, the CDR3 is TGTGCCAGCAGCTTTGGTTCAGGGCGGCACCGGGGCTACACCTTC. It translates to CASSFGSGRHRGYTF.